This T cell receptor (beta chain) is drawn from a study of blood T cell repertoires in COVID-19 (dated by TCRdb to 2018 to 2021). Context from the whole study: Samples covering the acute and convalescent phases of COVID-19 were provided by collaborators in the United States, Italy and Spain. The material from the prospective study consisted of cDNA or gDNA derived from T cells, B-cell-depleted T cells, or PBMCs. The dataset comprised deeply sampled blood TCRbeta repertoires from subjects exposed to, actively infected with, or recovered from COVID-19. The repertoires were released in a freely available public database meant as a resource for research on the immune response to SARS-CoV-2. Samples came from the ongoing ImmuneRACE study (first 160 participants) plus 1,254 subjects from 6 global collaborators. The sample metadata nearly always contained a de-identified subject ID, COVID-19 status, age in years and sex. Where available, HLA class I and class II types were obtained from metadata supplied by the sample provider rather than from assay-based typing. On the study overall, not on this receptor specifically: The amount of clinical and demographic metadata varied by source and participant and was provided uncurated.

Participants in the prospective study were enrolled through a virtual design, were aged roughly 18 to 95 years, and lived in approximately 25 United States geographic areas. Cohort assignment in the prospective study relied on participant-reported clinical history from a screening survey and a study questionnaire. ImmuneRACE Cohort 3 recovered participants were defined by two consecutive negative NP/OP PCR tests, healthcare professional clearance, or symptom resolution. Mobile phlebotomists in the prospective study collected whole blood, serum and a nasopharyngeal or oropharyngeal swab from every participant. Additional blood draws and questionnaires over a roughly two-month period could optionally be provided by prospective study participants. Before DNA extraction, blood samples from the prospective study were shipped at room temperature or frozen. Cut back by 7 bases and 0 bases, the V and J ends lie 6 bases apart. CDR1 and CDR2, looked up from the germline V gene (reference sequence), are LNHDA and SQIVND. The CDR3 contains 12 residues, cysteine and phenylalanine counted. Left in the record is the CDR3 DNA by itself, 36 bases read in frame from the first base.

On this clone itself: The specificity of this receptor is unknown. Base qualities were left out, and no much larger clone turns up one base away. Other DNA variants within this sample encode the same CDR3.

TCRbeta CDR3 regions were amplified from genomic DNA using the immunoSEQ Assay, a bias-controlled multiplex PCR. The authors processed their data as follows. Nucleated cell counts per sample were estimated from amplification of reference gene primers within the assay. To quantify the absolute abundance of each unique TCRbeta CDR3 rearrangement, sequence reads were collapsed and filtered. For each sample, productive Simpson clonality was calculated as the square root of Simpson's diversity index across productive rearrangements. Sourced from immuneACCESS, this table was stored by TCRdb with only in-frame sequences that have V and J called. A share of the clones is absent; for the studies checked, an unresolved V gene accounts for under half, and the remainder has no known explanation. For V, J and clone size, that table is used; D and trimming come from the DNA. The sample table shows approximately 260,000 clones, and under 95% are seen once. The top ten clones comprise under 2.5% of the sample.

Material: PBMCs or T cells enriched from blood (not recorded which). This chain joins TRBV19 to TRBJ1-2, with the D gene call left open. This receptor was identified in a young woman who had recovered from COVID-19. For the CDR3, the sequence is CASTGSNYGYTF. The nucleotide sequence is TGTGCCAGTACAGGATCTAACTATGGCTACACCTTC.